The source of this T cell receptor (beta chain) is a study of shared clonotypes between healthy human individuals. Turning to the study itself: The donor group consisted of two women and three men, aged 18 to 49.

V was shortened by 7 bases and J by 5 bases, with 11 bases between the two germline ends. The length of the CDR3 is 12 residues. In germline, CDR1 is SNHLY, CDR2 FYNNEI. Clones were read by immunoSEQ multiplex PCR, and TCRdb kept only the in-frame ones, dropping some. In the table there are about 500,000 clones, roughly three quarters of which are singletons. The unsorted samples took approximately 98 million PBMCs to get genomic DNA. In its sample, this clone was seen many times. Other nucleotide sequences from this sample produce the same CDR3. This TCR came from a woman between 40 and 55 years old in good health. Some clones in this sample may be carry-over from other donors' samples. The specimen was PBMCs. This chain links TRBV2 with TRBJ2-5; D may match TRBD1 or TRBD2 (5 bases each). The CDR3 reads CASTGTGETQYF. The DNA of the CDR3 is TGTGCCAGCACGGGGACGGGGGAGACCCAGTACTTC.